Included here is one TCR beta chain sequence, with context. Its binding antigen is unknown. Within one base of it there is no much larger clone, and no base qualities were kept. The donors were healthy, HIV-negative adults who had no recently reported acute infections or vaccinations. Only Caucasian adults living in Nashville, Tennessee, USA were represented among the donors. Magnetic negative selection was used to enrich CD4+ T cells, after which naive cells were positively selected on CD45RA and the negative fraction became the memory subset. Blood was obtained by leukapheresis, after which PBMCs were separated by Ficoll-Histopaque density gradient centrifugation and cryopreserved in liquid nitrogen vapor phase. Analytical flow cytometry was used to check the purity and quantity of each magnetically sorted T cell population. Genomic DNA was isolated from each sorted fraction and quantified by UV absorbance on a Nanodrop 2000c.

The sample originates from a study of shared clonotypes between healthy human individuals (dated by TCRdb to about 2020). Background on the whole study: A couple of women and three men aged 18 to 49 years were included in the cohort. For each donor, CD4 naive and CD4 memory were each run on three plates, CD8 naive on two plates, and CD8 memory on one plate. To estimate repertoire size and how much clonotypes are shared between individuals, the study performed deep sequencing of blood TCR repertoires from 4 to 6 healthy adults. Libraries were prepared and TCR repertoires were sequenced by different laboratories using diverse techniques, in order to increase sequencing depth and limit assay-specific biases. Leukapheresis yielded between about 0.85 and 10 billion PBMCs per donor.

From its cysteine to its phenylalanine, the CDR3 spans 16 amino acids. Of the read, only the CDR3 DNA is kept; its 48 bases are in frame from base 1. For CDR1 and CDR2, the germline V gene lists MDHEN and SYDVKM. Trimming takes 4 bases from V and 1 base from J, and the germline ends sit 16 bases apart. Summary of the overall study and its limitations: Across four donors, approximately 5% of naive CD4, approximately 3.6% of naive CD8, 2.3% of memory CD4, and approximately 0.4% of memory CD8 clonotypes were shared. Incomplete sequencing was indicated by rarefaction of sorted-subset datasets, despite the large sequencing depth. Based on pairwise subsampling, the degree of clonotype sharing among donors was expected to be affected by sequencing depth. Only blood was sampled, and tissue TCR repertoires likely differ from those in blood. Because the study included a small number of donors, the genetic and exposure-history diversity represented was limited. Naive subsets generally had larger estimated clonotype richness than memory subsets. Higher generation probabilities were observed for clonotypes shared by all four sorted-subset donors than for non-shared clonotypes.

TCR CDR3 regions were amplified from genomic DNA by multiplex PCR using the deep immunoSEQ assay. Extracted genomic DNA from each cell subset was distributed evenly across all wells of several immunoSEQ 96-well plates, and each plate was treated as a replicate. For sorted subsets, around 200 ng genomic DNA, equal to tens of thousands of T cell genomes, was loaded into each replicate PCR. Purified libraries were quantified with a Qubit 3.0 fluorometer, sized on a Bioanalyzer 2100, and re-quantified with the KAPA Library Quantification kit. A separate single-read 150-cycle Illumina NextSeq 550 flow cell was used to sequence each immunoSEQ 96-well plate. On the study's bioinformatics: The immunoSEQ output contained only junctional sequences without quality scores, so filtering could not match that applied to full-length reads. Sequences were annotated with PyIR, a Python wrapper for IgBLAST v1.9, and V/J genes and CDR3 were assigned using IMGT germline references. Reads were removed for weak V/J assignments (E-value above 1e-6), missing CDR3, stop codons, out-of-frame junctions, or ambiguous translated residues. V3J clonotypes were defined by identical inferred V gene, J gene, and CDR3 amino acid sequence. To compute the percentage overlap between repertoires, the number of shared unique clonotypes was divided by the size of the smaller repertoire. RTK rarefaction, the Chao1 estimator, and Recon v2.1 estimates of unobserved clonotypes were used to assess repertoire richness. OLGA was used to compute generation probabilities for all TCRbeta clonotypes that the gDNA method yielded from four donors. TCRdb retrieved this table from immuneACCESS and kept in-frame rearrangements only. Not all clones are present; in checked studies, unresolved V genes account for under half, and no reason is known for the remainder. The V and J calls and clone size were taken over from that table, and D and trimming were inferred from the DNA. The sample table contains 2.3 million or so clones; only one count was recorded for 85% to 95% of them. 0.35% to 0.45% of the sample is in the top ten clones.

The sample consisted of naive CD4+ T cells from PBMCs. Reading the label with the study, this specimen's cell subset or site is: CD45RA+ positively selected. The chain is encoded by TRBV28 joined to TRBJ1-1; perhaps TRBD1 is the D gene, with 5 bases matching. This clonotype originated in a man aged 18 to 29 in good health. Some clones in this sample may be carry-over from other donors' samples. The nucleotide sequence reads TGTGCCAGCAGTTGGACTTGGGGGACCCCGAACACTGAAGCTTTCTTT. Its protein reads: CASSWTWGTPNTEAFF.